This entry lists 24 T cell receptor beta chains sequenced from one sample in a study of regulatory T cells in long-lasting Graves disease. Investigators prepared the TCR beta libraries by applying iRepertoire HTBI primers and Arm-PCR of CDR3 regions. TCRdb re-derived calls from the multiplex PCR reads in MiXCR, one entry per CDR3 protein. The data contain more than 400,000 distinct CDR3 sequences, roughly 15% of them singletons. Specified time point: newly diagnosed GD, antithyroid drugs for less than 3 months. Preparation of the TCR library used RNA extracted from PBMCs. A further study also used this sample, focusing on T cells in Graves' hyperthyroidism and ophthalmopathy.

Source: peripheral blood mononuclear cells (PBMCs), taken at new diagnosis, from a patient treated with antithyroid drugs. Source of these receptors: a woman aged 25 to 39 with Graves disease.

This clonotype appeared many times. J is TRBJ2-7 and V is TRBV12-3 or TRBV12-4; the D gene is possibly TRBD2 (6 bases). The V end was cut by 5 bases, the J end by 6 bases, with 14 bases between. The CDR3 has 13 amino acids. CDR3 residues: CASSRGLSGEQYF. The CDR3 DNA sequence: TGTGCCAGCAGTCGAGGACTATCCGGCGAGCAGTACTTC.

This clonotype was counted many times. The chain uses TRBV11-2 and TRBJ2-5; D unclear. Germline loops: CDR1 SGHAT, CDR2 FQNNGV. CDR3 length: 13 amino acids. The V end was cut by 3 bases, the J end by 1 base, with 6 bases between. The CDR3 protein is CASSFSGQETQYF. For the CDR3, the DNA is TGTGCCAGCAGCTTTTCGGGCCAAGAGACCCAGTACTTC. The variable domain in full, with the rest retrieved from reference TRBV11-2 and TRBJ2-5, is EAGVAQSPRYKIIEKRQSVAFWCNPISGHATLYWYQQILGQGPKLLIQFQNNGVVDDSQLPKDRFSAERLKGVDSTLKIQPAKLEDSAVYLCASSFSGQETQYFGPGTRLLVL.

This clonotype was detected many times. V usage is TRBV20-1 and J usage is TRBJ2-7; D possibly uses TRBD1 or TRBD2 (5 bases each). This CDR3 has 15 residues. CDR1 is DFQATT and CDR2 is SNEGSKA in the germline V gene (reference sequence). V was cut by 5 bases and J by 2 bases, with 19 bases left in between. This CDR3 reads CSAPPVRGQTYEQYF. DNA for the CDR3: TGCAGTGCTCCTCCCGTACGGGGCCAGACCTACGAGCAGTACTTC.

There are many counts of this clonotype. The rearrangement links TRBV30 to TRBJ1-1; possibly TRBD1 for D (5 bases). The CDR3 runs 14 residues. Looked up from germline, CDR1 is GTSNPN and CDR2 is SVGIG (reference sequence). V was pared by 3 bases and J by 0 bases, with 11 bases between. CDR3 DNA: TGTGCCTGGAGCTCTGCAGGGCTGAACACTGAAGCTTTCTTT. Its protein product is CAWSSAGLNTEAFF.

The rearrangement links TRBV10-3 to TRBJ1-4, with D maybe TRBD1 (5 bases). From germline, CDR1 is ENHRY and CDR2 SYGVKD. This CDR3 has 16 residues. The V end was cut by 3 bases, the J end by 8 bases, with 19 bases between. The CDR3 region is CAISDSSGGAREKLFF. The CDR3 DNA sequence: TGTGCCATCAGTGATTCCTCTGGCGGGGCCCGGGAAAAACTGTTTTTT.

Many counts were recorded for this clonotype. The CDR3 coding sequence is TGTGCCAGCAGCCAAGAATGGGGAGCTGCGCCCTACAATGAGCAGTTCTTC. Its translation: CASSQEWGAAPYNEQFF. This sequence joins TRBV4-2 and TRBJ2-1, with D possibly TRBD2 on 5 matching bases. The CDR3 totals 17 residues. Per the germline V gene, CDR1 is LGHNA and CDR2 is YNFKEQ. The germline V and J ends were trimmed by 0 bases and 2 bases, with 14 bases remaining between them.

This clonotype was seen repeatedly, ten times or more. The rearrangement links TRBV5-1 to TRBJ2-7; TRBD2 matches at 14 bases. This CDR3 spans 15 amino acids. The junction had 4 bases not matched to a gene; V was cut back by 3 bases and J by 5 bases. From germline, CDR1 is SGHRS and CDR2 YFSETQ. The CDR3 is CASSSGTSGSNEQYF. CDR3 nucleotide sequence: TGCGCCAGCAGCTCGGGGACTAGCGGGAGTAACGAGCAGTACTTC.

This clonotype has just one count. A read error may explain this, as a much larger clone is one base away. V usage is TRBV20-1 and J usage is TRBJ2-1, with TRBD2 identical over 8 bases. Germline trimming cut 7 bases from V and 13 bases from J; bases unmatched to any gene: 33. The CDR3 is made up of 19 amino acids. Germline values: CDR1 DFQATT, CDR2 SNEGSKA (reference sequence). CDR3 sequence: CSGRGLRREEEGTKNIQFF. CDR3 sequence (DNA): TGCAGTGGCAGGGGTCTTCGGCGGGAGGAGGAGGGAACCAAAAACATTCAGTTCTTC.

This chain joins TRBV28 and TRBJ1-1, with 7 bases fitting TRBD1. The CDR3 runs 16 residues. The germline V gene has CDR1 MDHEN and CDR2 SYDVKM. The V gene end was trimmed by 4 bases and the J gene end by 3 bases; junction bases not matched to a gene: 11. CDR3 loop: CASSSRGDSWDTEAFF. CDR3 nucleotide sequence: TGTGCCAGCAGTTCCAGGGGGGACAGTTGGGACACTGAAGCTTTCTTT.

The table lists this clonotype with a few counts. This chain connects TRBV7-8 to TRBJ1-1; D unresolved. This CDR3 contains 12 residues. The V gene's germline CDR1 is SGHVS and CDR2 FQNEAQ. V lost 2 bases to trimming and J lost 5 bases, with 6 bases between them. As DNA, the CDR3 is TGTGCCAGCAGCTTACAACGAACTGAAGCTTTCTTT. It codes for CASSLQRTEAFF.

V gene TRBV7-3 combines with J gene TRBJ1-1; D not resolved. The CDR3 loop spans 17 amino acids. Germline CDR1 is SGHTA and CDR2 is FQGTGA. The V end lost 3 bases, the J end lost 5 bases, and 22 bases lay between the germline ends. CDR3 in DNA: TGTGCCAGCAGCTTTAGGGTTGATTTTTTGTGTGGGACTGAAGCTTTCTTT. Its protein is CASSFRVDFLCGTEAFF.

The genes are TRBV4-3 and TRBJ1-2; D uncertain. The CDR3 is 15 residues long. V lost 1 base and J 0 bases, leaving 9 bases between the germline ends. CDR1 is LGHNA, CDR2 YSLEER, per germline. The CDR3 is CASSQGLVTNYGYTF. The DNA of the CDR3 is TGCGCCAGCAGCCAAGGACTAGTTACTAACTATGGCTACACCTTC.

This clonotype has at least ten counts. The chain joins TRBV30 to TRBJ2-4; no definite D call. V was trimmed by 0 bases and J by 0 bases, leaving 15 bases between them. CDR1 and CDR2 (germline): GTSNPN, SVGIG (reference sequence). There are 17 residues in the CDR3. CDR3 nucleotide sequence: TGTGCCTGGAGTGTGCCGCTGGGAATAATAGCCAAAAACATTCAGTACTTC. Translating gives CAWSVPLGIIAKNIQYF.

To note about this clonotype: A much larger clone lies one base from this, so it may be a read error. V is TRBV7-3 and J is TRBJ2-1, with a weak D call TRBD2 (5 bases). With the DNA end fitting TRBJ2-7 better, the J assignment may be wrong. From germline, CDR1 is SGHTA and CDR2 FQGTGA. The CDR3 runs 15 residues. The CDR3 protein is CASSSGSTYYNEQYF. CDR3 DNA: TGTGCCAGTTCCTCGGGGTCGACCTACTACAATGAGCAGTACTTC.

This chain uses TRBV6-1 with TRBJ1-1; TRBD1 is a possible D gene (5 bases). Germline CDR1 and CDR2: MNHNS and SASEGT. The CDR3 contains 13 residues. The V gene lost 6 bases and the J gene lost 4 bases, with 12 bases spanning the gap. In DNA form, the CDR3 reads TGTGCCAGCAGGTGGGGGTACGCCACTGAAGCTTTCTTT. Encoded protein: CASRWGYATEAFF.

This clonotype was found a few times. The CDR3, as DNA: TGTGCCAGCAGCTGGAGGAATAGGGGGCGGACAGATACGCAGTATTTT. This translates into CASSWRNRGRTDTQYF. The chain is built from TRBV5-6 and TRBJ2-3; 7 bases line up with TRBD1. Germline CDR1 and CDR2: SGHDT and YYEEEE. The CDR3 sequence is 16 residues long. V trimming: 3 bases; J trimming: 3 bases; junction bases outside the gene matches: 10.

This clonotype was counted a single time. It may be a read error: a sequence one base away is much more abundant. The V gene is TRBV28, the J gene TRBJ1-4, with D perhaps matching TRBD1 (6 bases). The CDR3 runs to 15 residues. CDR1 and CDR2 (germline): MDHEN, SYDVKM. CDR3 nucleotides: TGTGCCAGCAGTCGCACAGGAGGCAGGGGTGAAGAACTGTTTTTT. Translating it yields CASSRTGGRGEELFF.

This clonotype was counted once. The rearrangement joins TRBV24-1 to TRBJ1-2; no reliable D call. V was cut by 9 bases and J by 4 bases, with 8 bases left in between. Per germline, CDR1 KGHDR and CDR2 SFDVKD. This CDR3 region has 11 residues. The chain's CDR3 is CATAPLYGYTF. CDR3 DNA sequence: TGTGCCACCGCGCCACTCTATGGCTACACCTTC.

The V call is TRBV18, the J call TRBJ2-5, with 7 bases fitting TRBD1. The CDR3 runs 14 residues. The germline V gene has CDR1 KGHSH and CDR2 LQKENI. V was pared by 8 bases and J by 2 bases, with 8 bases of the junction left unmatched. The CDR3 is CASPKGTAQETQYF. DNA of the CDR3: TGTGCCAGCCCAAAAGGGACAGCACAAGAGACCCAGTACTTC.

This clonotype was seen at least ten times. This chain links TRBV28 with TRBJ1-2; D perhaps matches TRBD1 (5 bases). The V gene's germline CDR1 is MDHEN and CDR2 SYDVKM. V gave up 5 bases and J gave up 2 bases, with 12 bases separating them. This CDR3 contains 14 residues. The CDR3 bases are TGTGCCAGCAGTCGCTTAACAGGAAACTATGGCTACACCTTC. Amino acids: CASSRLTGNYGYTF.

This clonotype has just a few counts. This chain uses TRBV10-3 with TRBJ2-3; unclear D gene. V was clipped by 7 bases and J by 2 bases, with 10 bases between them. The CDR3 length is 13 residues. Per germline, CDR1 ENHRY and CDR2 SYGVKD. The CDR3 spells CAITEGTTDTQYF. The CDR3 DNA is TGTGCCATCACTGAAGGTACCACAGATACGCAGTATTTT.

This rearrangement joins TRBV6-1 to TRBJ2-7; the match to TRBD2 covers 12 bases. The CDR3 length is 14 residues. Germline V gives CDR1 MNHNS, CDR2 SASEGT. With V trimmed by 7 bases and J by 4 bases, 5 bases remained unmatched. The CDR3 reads CASTLGLAGYEQYF. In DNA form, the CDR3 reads TGTGCCAGCACCCTTGGACTAGCGGGGTACGAGCAGTACTTC.

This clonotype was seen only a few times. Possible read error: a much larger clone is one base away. DNA for the CDR3: TGCAGCGTTGATGACAGCTCGAACACTGAAGCTTCCTTT. Its protein product is CSVDDSSNTEASF. The gene calls are TRBV29-1 and TRBJ1-1; a weak D match, TRBD1 (5 bases). Per the germline V gene, CDR1 is SQVTM and CDR2 is ANQGSEA. The CDR3 length is 13 residues.

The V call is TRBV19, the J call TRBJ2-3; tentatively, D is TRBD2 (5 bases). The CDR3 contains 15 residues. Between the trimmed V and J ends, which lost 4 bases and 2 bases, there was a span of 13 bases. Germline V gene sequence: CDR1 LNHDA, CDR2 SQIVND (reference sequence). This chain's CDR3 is CASSRRREITDTQYF. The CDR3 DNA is TGTGCCAGTAGTAGGAGAAGGGAGATCACAGATACGCAGTATTTT. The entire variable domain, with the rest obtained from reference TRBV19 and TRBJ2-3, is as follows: DGGITQSPKYLFRKEGQNVTLSCEQNLNHDAMYWYRQDPGQGLRLIYYSQIVNDFQKGDIAEGYSVSREKKESFPLTVTSAQKNPTAFYLCASSRRREITDTQYFGPGTRLTVL.